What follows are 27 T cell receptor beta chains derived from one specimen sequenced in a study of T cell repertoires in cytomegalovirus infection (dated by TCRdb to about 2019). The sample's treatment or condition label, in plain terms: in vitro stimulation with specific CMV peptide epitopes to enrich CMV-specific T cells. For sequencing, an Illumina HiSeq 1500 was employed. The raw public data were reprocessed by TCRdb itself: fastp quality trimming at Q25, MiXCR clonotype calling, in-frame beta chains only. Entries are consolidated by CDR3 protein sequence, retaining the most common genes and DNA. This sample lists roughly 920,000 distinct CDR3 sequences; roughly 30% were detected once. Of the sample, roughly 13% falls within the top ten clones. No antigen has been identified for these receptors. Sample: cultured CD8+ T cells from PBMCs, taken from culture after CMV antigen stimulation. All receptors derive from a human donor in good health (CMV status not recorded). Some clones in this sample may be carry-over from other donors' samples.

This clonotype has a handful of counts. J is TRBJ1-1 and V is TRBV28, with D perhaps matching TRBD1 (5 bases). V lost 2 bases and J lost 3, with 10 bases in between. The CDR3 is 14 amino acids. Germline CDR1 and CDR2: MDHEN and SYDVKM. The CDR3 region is CASSLRGLHTEAFF. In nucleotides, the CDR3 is TGTGCCAGCAGTTTAAGGGGTTTGCACACTGAAGCTTTCTTT.

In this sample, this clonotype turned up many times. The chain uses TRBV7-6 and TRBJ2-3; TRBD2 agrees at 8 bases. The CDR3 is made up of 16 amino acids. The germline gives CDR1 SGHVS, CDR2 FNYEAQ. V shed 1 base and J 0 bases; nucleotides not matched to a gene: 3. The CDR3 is CASSLGAGASTDTQYF. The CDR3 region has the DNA TGTGCCAGCAGCTTAGGAGCGGGAGCTAGCACAGATACGCAGTATTTT.

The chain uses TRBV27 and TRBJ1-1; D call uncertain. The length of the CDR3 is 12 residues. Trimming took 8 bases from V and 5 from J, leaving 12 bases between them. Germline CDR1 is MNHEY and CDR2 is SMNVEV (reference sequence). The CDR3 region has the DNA TGTGCCAGCGGACTCTTACGAACTGAAGCTTTCTTT. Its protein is CASGLLRTEAFF.

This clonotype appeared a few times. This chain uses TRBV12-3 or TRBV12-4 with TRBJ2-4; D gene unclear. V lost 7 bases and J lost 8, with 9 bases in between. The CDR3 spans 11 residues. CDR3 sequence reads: CASTLGDIQYF. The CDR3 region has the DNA TGTGCCAGCACTCTTGGGGACATTCAGTACTTC.

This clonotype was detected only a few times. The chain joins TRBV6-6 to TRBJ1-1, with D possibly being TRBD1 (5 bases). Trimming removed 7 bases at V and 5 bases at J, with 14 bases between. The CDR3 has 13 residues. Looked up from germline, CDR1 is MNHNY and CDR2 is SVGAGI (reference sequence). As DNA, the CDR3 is TGTGCCAGCATTCCAGGGCCGGGGACTGAAGCTTTCTTT. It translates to CASIPGPGTEAFF.

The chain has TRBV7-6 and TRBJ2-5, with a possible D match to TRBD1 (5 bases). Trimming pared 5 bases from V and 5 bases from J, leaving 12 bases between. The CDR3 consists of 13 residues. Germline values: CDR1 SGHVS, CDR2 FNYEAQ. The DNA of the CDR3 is TGTGCCAGCAGCAGGACACAACCGGAGACCCAGTACTTC. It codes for CASSRTQPETQYF.

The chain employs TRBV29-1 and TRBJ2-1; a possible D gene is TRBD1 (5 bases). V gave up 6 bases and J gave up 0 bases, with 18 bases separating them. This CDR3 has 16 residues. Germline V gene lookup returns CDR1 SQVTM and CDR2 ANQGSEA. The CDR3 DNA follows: TGCAGCGTCCCTGTAATAGGGGCCTACTCCTACAATGAGCAGTTCTTC. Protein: CSVPVIGAYSYNEQFF.

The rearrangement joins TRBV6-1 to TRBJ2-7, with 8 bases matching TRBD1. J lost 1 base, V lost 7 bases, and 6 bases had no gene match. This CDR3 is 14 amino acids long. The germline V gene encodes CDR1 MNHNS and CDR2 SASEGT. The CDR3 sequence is CASIDWTGSYEQYV. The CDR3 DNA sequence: TGTGCCAGCATCGACTGGACAGGGTCCTACGAGCAGTACGTC.

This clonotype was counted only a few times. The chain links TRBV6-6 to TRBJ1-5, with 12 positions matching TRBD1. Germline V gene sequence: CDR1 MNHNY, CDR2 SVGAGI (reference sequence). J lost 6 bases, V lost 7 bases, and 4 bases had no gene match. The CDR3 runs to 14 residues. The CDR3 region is CASNRDRGPQPQHF. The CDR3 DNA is TGTGCCAGCAACCGGGACAGGGGGCCTCAGCCCCAGCATTTT.

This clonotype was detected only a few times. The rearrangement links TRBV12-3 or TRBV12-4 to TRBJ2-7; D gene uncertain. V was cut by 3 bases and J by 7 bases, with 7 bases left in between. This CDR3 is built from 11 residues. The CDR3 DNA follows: TGTGCCAGCAGTTTTTCGTGGGAGCAGTACTTC. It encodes CASSFSWEQYF.

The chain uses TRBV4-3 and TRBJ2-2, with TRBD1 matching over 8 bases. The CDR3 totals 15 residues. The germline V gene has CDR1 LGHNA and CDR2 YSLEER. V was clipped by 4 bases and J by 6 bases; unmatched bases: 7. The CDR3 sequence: CASSPQGQVAGELFF. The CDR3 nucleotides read TGCGCCAGCAGCCCGCAGGGACAGGTGGCCGGGGAGCTGTTTTTT.

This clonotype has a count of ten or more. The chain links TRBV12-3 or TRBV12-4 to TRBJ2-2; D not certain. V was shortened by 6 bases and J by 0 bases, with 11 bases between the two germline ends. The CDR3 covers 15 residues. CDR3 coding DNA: TGTGCCAGCAGCCCCGTCCTTCCGAACACCGGGGAGCTGTTTTTT. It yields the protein CASSPVLPNTGELFF.

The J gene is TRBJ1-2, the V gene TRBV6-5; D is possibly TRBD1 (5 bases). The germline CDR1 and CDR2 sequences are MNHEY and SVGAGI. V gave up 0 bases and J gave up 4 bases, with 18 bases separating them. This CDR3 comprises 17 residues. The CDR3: CASSYSYGGGGGYGYTF. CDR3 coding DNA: TGTGCCAGCAGTTACTCTTATGGCGGGGGAGGAGGCTATGGCTACACCTTC.

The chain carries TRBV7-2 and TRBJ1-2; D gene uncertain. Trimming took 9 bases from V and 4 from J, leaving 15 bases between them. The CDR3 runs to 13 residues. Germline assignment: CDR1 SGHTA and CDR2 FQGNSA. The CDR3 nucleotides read TGTGCCAGTCCGAGGCCCGGCGTCTATGGCTACACCTTC. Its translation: CASPRPGVYGYTF.

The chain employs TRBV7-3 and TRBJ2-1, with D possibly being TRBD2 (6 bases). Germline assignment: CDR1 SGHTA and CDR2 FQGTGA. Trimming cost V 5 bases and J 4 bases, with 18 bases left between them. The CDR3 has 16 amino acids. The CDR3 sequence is CASSVRGGDPYNEQFF. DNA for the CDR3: TGTGCCAGCAGCGTTCGGGGCGGGGATCCTTACAATGAGCAGTTCTTC.

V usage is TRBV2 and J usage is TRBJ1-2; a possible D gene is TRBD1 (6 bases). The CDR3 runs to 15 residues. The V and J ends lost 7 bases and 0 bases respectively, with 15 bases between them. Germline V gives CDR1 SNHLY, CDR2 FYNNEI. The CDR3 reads CASTVTGQSNYGYTF. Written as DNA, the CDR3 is TGTGCCAGCACTGTAACGGGACAATCTAACTATGGCTACACCTTC.

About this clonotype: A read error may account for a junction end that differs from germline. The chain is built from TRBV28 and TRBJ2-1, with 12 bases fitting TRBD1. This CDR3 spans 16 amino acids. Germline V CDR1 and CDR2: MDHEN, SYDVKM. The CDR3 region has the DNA TGTGTCAGCAGTGCTCCGGGACAGGGGGCGTACAATGAGCAGTTCTTC. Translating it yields CVSSAPGQGAYNEQFF. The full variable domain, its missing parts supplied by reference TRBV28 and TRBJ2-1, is DVKVTQSSRYLVKRTGEKVFLECVQDMDHENMFWYRQDPGLGLRLIYFSYDVKMKEKGDIPEGYSVSREKKERFSLILESASTNQTSMYLCVSSAPGQGAYNEQFFGPGTRLTVL.

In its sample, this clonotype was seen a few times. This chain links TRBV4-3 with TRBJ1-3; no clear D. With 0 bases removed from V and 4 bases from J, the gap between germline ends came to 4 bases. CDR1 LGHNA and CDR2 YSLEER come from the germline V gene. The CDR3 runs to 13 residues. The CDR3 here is CASSQDSGNTIYF. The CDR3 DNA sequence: TGCGCCAGCAGCCAAGATTCCGGAAACACCATATATTTT.

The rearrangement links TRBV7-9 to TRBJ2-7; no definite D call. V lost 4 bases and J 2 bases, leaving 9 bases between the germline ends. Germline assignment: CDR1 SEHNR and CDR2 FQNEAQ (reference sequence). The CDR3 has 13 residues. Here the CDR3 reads CASSSSKTYEQYV. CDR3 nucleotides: TGTGCCAGCAGCTCCTCAAAAACCTACGAGCAGTACGTC.

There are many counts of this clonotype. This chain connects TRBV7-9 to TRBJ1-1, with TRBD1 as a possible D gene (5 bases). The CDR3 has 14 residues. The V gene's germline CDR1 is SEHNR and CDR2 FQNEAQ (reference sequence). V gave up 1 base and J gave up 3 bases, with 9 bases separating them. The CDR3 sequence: CASSLVVGDTEAFF. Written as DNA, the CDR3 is TGTGCCAGCAGCTTAGTAGTGGGGGACACTGAAGCTTTCTTT.

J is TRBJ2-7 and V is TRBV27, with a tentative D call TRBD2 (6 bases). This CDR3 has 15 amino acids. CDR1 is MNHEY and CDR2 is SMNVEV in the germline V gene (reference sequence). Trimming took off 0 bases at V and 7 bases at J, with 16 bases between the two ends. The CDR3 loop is CASSLSVDYLDEQYF. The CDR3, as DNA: TGTGCCAGCAGTTTATCTGTGGACTACCTCGATGAGCAGTACTTC.

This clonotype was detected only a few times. CDR3 sequence reads: CASSIGNPLPEAFF. The CDR3 DNA reads as TGTGCCAGTAGTATAGGGAACCCTCTGCCTGAAGCTTTCTTT. V and J are TRBV19 and TRBJ1-1, with D unclear. CDR3 size: 14 residues. From germline, CDR1 is LNHDA and CDR2 SQIVND (reference sequence). V was pared by 1 base and J by 6 bases, with 12 bases between.

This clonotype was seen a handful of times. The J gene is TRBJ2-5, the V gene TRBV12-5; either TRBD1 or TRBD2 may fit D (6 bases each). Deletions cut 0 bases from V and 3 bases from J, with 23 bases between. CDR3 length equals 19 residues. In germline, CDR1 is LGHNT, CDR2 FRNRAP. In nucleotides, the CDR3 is TGTGCTAGTGGTTTGGTACGGTTGGGCAGGGGAGGAGGAAAAGAGACCCAGTACTTC. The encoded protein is CASGLVRLGRGGGKETQYF.

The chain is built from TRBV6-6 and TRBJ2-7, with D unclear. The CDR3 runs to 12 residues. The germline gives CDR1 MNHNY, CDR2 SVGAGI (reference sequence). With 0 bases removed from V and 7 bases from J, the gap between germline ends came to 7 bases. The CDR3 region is CASSYSEREQYF. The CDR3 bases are TGTGCCAGCAGTTACTCGGAACGGGAGCAGTACTTC.

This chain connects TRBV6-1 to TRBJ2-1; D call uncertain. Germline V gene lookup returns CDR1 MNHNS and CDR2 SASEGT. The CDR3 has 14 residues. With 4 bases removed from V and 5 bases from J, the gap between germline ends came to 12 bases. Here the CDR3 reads CASSVWRTHNEQFF. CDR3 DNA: TGTGCCAGCAGTGTTTGGAGAACTCACAATGAGCAGTTCTTC.

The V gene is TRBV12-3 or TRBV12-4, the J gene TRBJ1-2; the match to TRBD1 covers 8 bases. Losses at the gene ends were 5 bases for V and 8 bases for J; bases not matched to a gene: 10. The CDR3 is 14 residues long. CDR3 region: CASSTSTGDKGYTF. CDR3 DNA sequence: TGTGCCAGCAGTACCTCGACAGGGGACAAAGGCTACACCTTC.

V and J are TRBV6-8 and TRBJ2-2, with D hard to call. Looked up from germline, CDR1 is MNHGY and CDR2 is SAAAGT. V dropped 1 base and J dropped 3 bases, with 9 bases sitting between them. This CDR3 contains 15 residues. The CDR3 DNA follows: TGTGCCAGCAGTTACTTAATCCTTGACACCGGGGAGCTGTTTTTT. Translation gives CASSYLILDTGELFF.